Here is one T cell receptor beta chain with its context. The target antigen is unknown. This sample was taken from a study of CXCR3-negative and CXCR3-positive naive CD8 T cells. Study outcomes and limitations: The majority of assays used fresh PBMCs, and CXCR3 expression partially decreased after cryopreservation.

The CDR3 totals 14 residues. CDR1 MGHDK and CDR2 SYGVNS come from the germline V gene. Libraries of TRB cDNA were made by 5' RACE and carried UMIs. TCRdb reprocessed the 5' RACE reads; each CDR3 protein has one entry and no DNA is given. This table holds roughly 50,000 distinct CDR3 sequences. Sequencing was performed on memory CD8+ T cells from blood. This receptor was identified in a human donor in good health. Some clones in this sample may be carry-over from other donors' samples. V usage is TRBV25-1 and J usage is TRBJ2-5; as DNA is missing, the TRBD1 call by TCRdb cannot be tested. The CDR3 spells CASSESTGPETQYF.